This T cell receptor (beta chain) is from a study of blood T cell repertoires in COVID-19. As for the study in general: PBMCs, B-cell-depleted T cells, or T cells provided the cDNA or gDNA that made up the material.

Germline CDR1 is SGHRS and CDR2 is YFSETQ. Deletions cut 5 bases from V and 6 bases from J, with 15 bases between. The CDR3 totals 13 residues. Assay: immunoSEQ multiplex PCR; the TCRdb copy retains only in-frame clones and omits some. The sample contains fewer than 300,000 clones, about 85% of which appear only once. The V call is TRBV5-1, the J call TRBJ2-7, with D perhaps matching TRBD2 (5 bases). The sequencing input was peripheral blood. The receptor was isolated from a human donor in a cohort sampled during active COVID-19. As DNA, the CDR3 is TGCGCCAGCAGACGAATAGGCGGAGGCGAGCAGTACTTC. Translation gives CASRRIGGGEQYF.